This T cell receptor (beta chain) was retrieved from a study of response to subunit inactivated influenza vaccine. Study conclusions and caveats: T cells newly recruited by each seasonal influenza vaccination are few, the authors suggested.

CDR1 ENHRY and CDR2 SYGVKD come from the germline V gene. J gave up 8 bases and V 3 bases, and 7 bases lay outside the gene matches. This CDR3 region has 15 residues. Note on this clonotype: Its antigen is undetermined.

Each CDR3 protein is one row after TCRdb ran MiXCR on the RT-PCR reads. The profile shows 610,000 or so distinct CDR3 sequences, 13% to 15% of them singletons. This chain connects TRBV10-3 to TRBJ1-5; 10 nucleotides align to TRBD1. The sample in question was PBMCs from blood, obtained roughly 12 days after vaccination. The receptor was isolated from a man between 50 and 59 years old who received an inactivated influenza vaccine. The CDR3 reads CAISESTGGEEPQHF. CDR3 bases: TGTGCCATCAGTGAATCGACAGGGGGCGAAGAGCCCCAGCATTTT.